This T cell receptor (beta chain) is from a study of cytomegalovirus exposure and HLA in healthy donors. These donors, healthy bone marrow donors, were studied. The CDR3 totals 12 residues. The germline gives CDR1 SGHKS, CDR2 YYEKEE (reference sequence). V shed 2 bases, J shed 7 bases, and the junction held 0 bases outside the gene matches. 60 Vbeta and 13 Jbeta primers were used in PCR. Here immunoSEQ multiplex PCR was the method, and the copy in TCRdb shows in-frame clones only, minus some. The sample has approximately 190,000 clones, 82% seen once. The chain combines TRBV5-5 with TRBJ2-1; 7 nucleotides match TRBD1. What was sequenced was PBMCs. This receptor was obtained from a woman aged 45-59 years in good health and CMV-seropositive. The CDR3 here is CASSLQGNEQFF. The CDR3 DNA follows: TGTGCCAGCAGCTTACAGGGGAATGAGCAGTTCTTC.